The 32 T cell receptor beta chains listed next were all sequenced from one sample in a study of shared clonotypes between healthy human individuals. Profiled with immunoSEQ multiplex PCR; TCRdb holds only in-frame clones, not every one. Among 2 million to 2.5 million clones, approximately 94% were seen once, and the ten largest hold less than 0.15%. Input material: naive CD4+ T cells sorted from blood. Sample subset: CD45RA+ positively selected. These receptors all come from a man aged 18 to 30 in good health.

The chain uses TRBV30 and TRBJ2-3; D is unresolved. V gave up 7 bases and J gave up 0 bases, with 8 bases separating them. This CDR3 has 12 residues. CDR1 and CDR2 (germline): GTSNPN, SVGIG (reference sequence). The CDR3 nucleotides read TGTGCCTCTTGTTATAGCACAGATACGCAGTATTTT. Protein: CASCYSTDTQYF.

The chain joins TRBV28 to TRBJ2-3; 13 positions agree with TRBD2. V was pared by 4 bases and J by 10 bases, with 11 bases of the junction left unmatched. CDR3 size: 16 residues. Looked up from germline, CDR1 is MDHEN and CDR2 is SYDVKM. CDR3 region: CASSSSTSGGSFAQYF. In DNA form, the CDR3 reads TGTGCCAGCAGTTCCTCGACTAGCGGGGGGTCATTTGCGCAGTATTTT.

The CDR3, as DNA: TGTGCCAGCACCCGGGCAACAGGGGGCACCGGGGAGCTGTTTTTT. Translated, it gives CASTRATGGTGELFF. The chain has TRBV6-6 and TRBJ2-2, with TRBD1 identical over 8 bases. Germline loops: CDR1 MNHNY, CDR2 SVGAGI (reference sequence). CDR3 size: 15 residues. J was trimmed by 4 bases and V by 7 bases; bases with no gene match: 8.

The rearrangement links TRBV2 to TRBJ1-4, with a possible D match to TRBD1 (6 bases). V was shortened by 2 bases and J by 7 bases, with 17 bases between the two germline ends. Germline V gene data show CDR1 as SNHLY and CDR2 as FYNNEI. This CDR3 comprises 16 residues. The CDR3 here is CASSESFGGLIEKLFF. The CDR3, as DNA: TGTGCCAGCAGTGAAAGTTTCGGGGGGCTTATTGAAAAACTGTTTTTT. Drawing the rest from reference TRBV2 and TRBJ1-4, the complete variable domain is EPEVTQTPSHQVTQMGQEVILRCVPISNHLYFYWYRQILGQKVEFLVSFYNNEISEKSEIFDDQFSVERPDGSNFTLKIRSTKLEDSAMYFCASSESFGGLIEKLFFGSGTQLSVL.

As to this clone: Distinct nucleotide sequences in the sample also encode this CDR3. This rearrangement joins TRBV9 to TRBJ2-3; 11 bases are a match to TRBD2. The germline V gene has CDR1 SGDLS and CDR2 YYNGEE. The CDR3 runs to 16 residues. V lost 2 bases to trimming and J lost 2 bases; unmatched junction nucleotides: 4. The CDR3 is CASSVGTSGFTDTQYF. CDR3 sequence (DNA): TGTGCCAGCAGCGTGGGGACTAGCGGATTCACAGATACGCAGTATTTT. Complete variable domain (other parts from reference TRBV9 and TRBJ2-3): DSGVTQTPKHLITATGQRVTLRCSPRSGDLSVYWYQQSLDQGLQFLIQYYNGEERAKGNILERFSAQQFPDLHSELNLSSLELGDSALYFCASSVGTSGFTDTQYFGPGTRLTVL.

This chain connects TRBV9 to TRBJ2-5; D possibly matches TRBD1 or TRBD2 (6 bases each). V lost 10 bases and J 1 base, leaving 17 bases between the germline ends. CDR1 and CDR2 (germline): SGDLS, YYNGEE. The CDR3 extends over 14 amino acids. For the CDR3, the DNA is TGTGCCTCCTCCATAGGGGGGCTCCAAGAGACCCAGTACTTC. This gives the protein CASSIGGLQETQYF.

This clone is a singleton in its sample. V is TRBV2 and J is TRBJ2-1; 10 bases line up with TRBD2. Germline V gives CDR1 SNHLY, CDR2 FYNNEI. This CDR3 has 13 residues. The trim removed 8 bases at V and 8 bases at J, leaving 6 bases unmatched. The CDR3 DNA sequence: TGTGCCAGCGGGCTAGCGGGAGTAGATGAGCAGTTCTTC. Encoded protein: CASGLAGVDEQFF.

As concerns this clone: This CDR3 is also generated by other DNA sequences in the sample. This chain joins TRBV5-1 and TRBJ2-7; D is uncertain. The CDR3 runs 13 residues. The ends were cut back, 0 bases at V and 2 bases at J, with 6 bases in the middle. Germline V gives CDR1 SGHRS, CDR2 YFSETQ. The CDR3 sequence: CASSLEAAYEQYF. The CDR3 DNA follows: TGCGCCAGCAGCTTGGAGGCCGCCTACGAGCAGTACTTC.

V and J are TRBV7-9 and TRBJ2-5; D gene unclear. V lost 5 bases to trimming and J lost 2 bases, with 9 bases between them. The CDR3 contains 13 residues. The germline V gene encodes CDR1 SEHNR and CDR2 FQNEAQ (reference sequence). The CDR3 is CASSLTRQETQYF. CDR3 bases: TGTGCCAGCAGCCTAACCCGGCAAGAGACCCAGTACTTC.

The V and J genes are TRBV7-9 and TRBJ2-7; 12 nucleotides line up with TRBD1. Germline CDR1 SEHNR, CDR2 FQNEAQ (reference sequence). There are 14 residues in the CDR3. V lost 1 base to trimming and J lost 9 bases; unmatched junction nucleotides: 4. CDR3 residues: CASSLGGTGGTQYF. CDR3 coding DNA: TGTGCCAGCAGCTTAGGAGGGACAGGGGGCACGCAGTACTTC.

V gene TRBV28 combines with J gene TRBJ2-3; 8 nucleotides match TRBD1. Trimming removed 3 bases from V and 2 bases from J; junction bases left unmatched: 7. Germline CDR1 and CDR2: MDHEN and SYDVKM. The CDR3 contains 16 residues. The CDR3 spells CASSLLGQVPTDTQYF. Written as DNA, the CDR3 is TGTGCCAGCAGTTTGCTGGGACAGGTCCCCACAGATACGCAGTATTTT.

The V and J genes are TRBV11-2 and TRBJ2-7; D is undetermined. The germline V gene encodes CDR1 SGHAT and CDR2 FQNNGV. Trimming pared 1 base from V and 0 bases from J, leaving 13 bases between. The CDR3 totals 16 residues. The CDR3 nucleotides are TGTGCCAGCAGCTTAGCCGCGCAGCCGAGCTCCTACGAGCAGTACTTC. This gives the protein CASSLAAQPSSYEQYF.

Here the CDR3 DNA reads TGTGCCAGCAGCGTAGTTGCGGGAGGTAACACCGGGGAGCTGTTTTTT. It specifies CASSVVAGGNTGELFF. The rearrangement uses TRBV9 and TRBJ2-2; 8 bases fit TRBD2. V trimming: 0 bases; J trimming: 2 bases; junction bases outside the gene matches: 3. This CDR3 is 16 amino acids long. Germline loops: CDR1 SGDLS, CDR2 YYNGEE.

A single count supports this clone. CDR3 in DNA: TGTGCCAGCAGTGGACAGCGGGGAGGCATTTCTGGCGCCAAAAACATTCAGTACTTC. Its translation is CASSGQRGGISGAKNIQYF. The gene calls are TRBV2 and TRBJ2-4, with 7 bases that match TRBD2. Losses at the gene ends were 4 bases for V and 1 base for J; bases not matched to a gene: 16. The CDR3 has 19 amino acids. The V gene's germline CDR1 is SNHLY and CDR2 FYNNEI. Full variable domain (outside the CDR3, taken from reference TRBV2 and TRBJ2-4): EPEVTQTPSHQVTQMGQEVILRCVPISNHLYFYWYRQILGQKVEFLVSFYNNEISEKSEIFDDQFSVERPDGSNFTLKIRSTKLEDSAMYFCASSGQRGGISGAKNIQYFGAGTRLSVL.

The gene calls are TRBV11-2 and TRBJ2-1; 10 positions agree with TRBD1. The CDR3 contains 15 residues. Per germline, CDR1 SGHAT and CDR2 FQNNGV. Trimming took 3 bases from V and 4 from J; bases not matched to a gene: 3. CDR3 DNA: TGTGCCAGCAGCTTCGGACAGGGGGGTTACAATGAGCAGTTCTTC. Its protein product is CASSFGQGGYNEQFF.

The chain recombines TRBV28 with TRBJ2-7; D is unresolved. CDR3 length equals 13 residues. Deletions cut 7 bases from V and 1 base from J, with 11 bases between. Germline V lookup: CDR1 MDHEN, CDR2 SYDVKM. This CDR3 is CASTQYQSYEQYF. DNA for the CDR3: TGTGCCAGCACACAATACCAGTCCTACGAGCAGTACTTC.

The table lists this clone with a count of one. The chain uses TRBV6-5 and TRBJ2-7; 7 nucleotides agree with TRBD1. Germline CDR1 MNHEY, CDR2 SVGAGI. Trimming removed 5 bases from V and 4 bases from J; junction bases left unmatched: 11. The CDR3 is 15 residues long. CDR3 region: CASSTTGVRGYEQYF. The CDR3 DNA reads as TGTGCCAGCAGTACCACAGGGGTCCGAGGATACGAGCAGTACTTC.

The genes are TRBV9 and TRBJ2-3; D is possibly TRBD2 (6 bases). The CDR3 has 17 residues. Germline assignment: CDR1 SGDLS and CDR2 YYNGEE. V lost 4 bases to trimming and J lost 0 bases, with 18 bases between them. CDR3 protein: CASSTSKVTSSTDTQYF. In DNA form, the CDR3 reads TGTGCCAGCAGCACCTCTAAGGTGACTAGTAGCACAGATACGCAGTATTTT.

This clone was observed once. Distinct nucleotide sequences in the sample also encode this CDR3. V and J are TRBV5-1 and TRBJ1-4, with D perhaps matching TRBD1 (6 bases). The CDR3 consists of 14 residues. The germline V and J ends were trimmed by 0 bases and 5 bases, with 8 bases remaining between them. CDR1 is SGHRS and CDR2 is YFSETQ in the germline V gene. CDR3 nucleotides: TGCGCCAGCAGCTTGGGCCAGGGGAATGAAAAACTGTTTTTT. It is translated as CASSLGQGNEKLFF. Based on the CDR3 plus reference TRBV5-1 and TRBJ1-4, the full variable domain is KAGVTQTPRYLIKTRGQQVTLSCSPISGHRSVSWYQQTPGQGLQFLFEYFSETQRNKGNFPGRFSGRQFSNSRSEMNVSTLELGDSALYLCASSLGQGNEKLFFGSGTQLSVL.

The chain links TRBV9 to TRBJ1-2; 7 bases are shared with TRBD1. The length of the CDR3 is 15 residues. The V gene end was trimmed by 3 bases and the J gene end by 4 bases; junction bases not matched to a gene: 9. Germline CDR1 reads SGDLS; CDR2 reads YYNGEE. As DNA, the CDR3 is TGTGCCAGCAGCGCACGGGACAGAGGCACCTATGGCTACACCTTC. As protein: CASSARDRGTYGYTF.

This chain links TRBV6-4 with TRBJ1-5; 7 bases line up with TRBD1. Trimming at V came to 7 bases and at J to 7 bases, leaving 10 bases not matched to a gene. Germline V gene lookup returns CDR1 MRHNA and CDR2 SNTAGT. The CDR3 sequence is 14 residues long. As DNA, the CDR3 is TGTGCCAGCACCCCGGACAGGATGGTGCAGCCCCAGCATTTT. It is translated as CASTPDRMVQPQHF.

In nucleotides, the CDR3 is TGTGCCAGCAGTTACTCGCACGGGGCACTGATATCACCCCTCCACTTT. It is translated as CASSYSHGALISPLHF. The chain has TRBV6-6 and TRBJ1-6; a weak D match, TRBD1 (5 bases). Trimming removed 0 bases from V and 10 bases from J, with 16 bases in between. From germline, CDR1 is MNHNY and CDR2 SVGAGI (reference sequence). The CDR3 is 16 amino acids.

For this clone: The same CDR3 arises from other DNA sequences in this sample as well. The chain recombines TRBV18 with TRBJ1-2; possibly TRBD1 for D (5 bases). Per the germline V gene, CDR1 is KGHSH and CDR2 is LQKENI. Trimming removed 0 bases at V and 4 bases at J, with 12 bases between. This CDR3 has 15 residues. The CDR3 DNA reads as TGTGCCAGCTCACCACCCGGCGGGGCCGGCTATGGCTACACCTTC. Translation: CASSPPGGAGYGYTF.

The V gene is TRBV5-1, the J gene TRBJ2-3; D not resolved. This CDR3 spans 14 amino acids. Germline V gene lookup returns CDR1 SGHRS and CDR2 YFSETQ. V dropped 1 base and J dropped 6 bases, with 12 bases sitting between them. CDR3 in amino acids: CASSLSHSSDTQYF. The CDR3 DNA reads as TGCGCCAGCAGCTTGTCACACTCCAGCGATACGCAGTATTTT.

This chain links TRBV10-3 with TRBJ1-1, with a tentative D call TRBD1 (6 bases). This CDR3 region has 15 residues. The ends were cut back, 0 bases at V and 2 bases at J, with 10 bases in the middle. The germline V gene has CDR1 ENHRY and CDR2 SYGVKD. CDR3 residues: CAISESGQYNTEAFF. In DNA, the CDR3 is TGTGCCATCAGTGAGTCAGGACAGTACAACACTGAAGCTTTCTTT.

With respect to this clone: Other nucleotide sequences from this sample produce the same CDR3. The rearrangement links TRBV9 to TRBJ2-1; maybe TRBD2 (7 bases). Germline V gives CDR1 SGDLS, CDR2 YYNGEE. There are 15 residues in the CDR3. Trimming shortened V by 1 base and J by 5 bases, and 13 bases separated the two germline ends. This CDR3 reads CASSVSSGTHNEQFF. In nucleotides, the CDR3 is TGTGCCAGCAGCGTATCGAGCGGGACACACAATGAGCAGTTCTTC. Full variable domain (missing parts from reference TRBV9 and TRBJ2-1): DSGVTQTPKHLITATGQRVTLRCSPRSGDLSVYWYQQSLDQGLQFLIQYYNGEERAKGNILERFSAQQFPDLHSELNLSSLELGDSALYFCASSVSSGTHNEQFFGPGTRLTVL.

This clone was recorded once. The J gene is TRBJ2-7, the V gene TRBV28; either TRBD1 or TRBD2 may supply D (5 bases each). Germline V gene data show CDR1 as MDHEN and CDR2 as SYDVKM. Trimming removed 4 bases from V and 4 bases from J, with 14 bases in between. The CDR3 runs 14 residues. The CDR3 region has the DNA TGTGCCAGCAGTTCCCGGGACGGATTTTACGAGCAGTACTTC. Protein: CASSSRDGFYEQYF.

The sample holds one count of this clone. The genes are TRBV10-3 and TRBJ2-1, with 11 positions matching TRBD2. There are 16 residues in the CDR3. V trimming: 4 bases; J trimming: 4 bases; junction bases outside the gene matches: 6. Germline CDR1 is ENHRY and CDR2 is SYGVKD. The CDR3 region is CAISGGTSGGYNEQFF. CDR3 nucleotide sequence: TGTGCCATCAGTGGGGGGACTAGCGGAGGTTACAATGAGCAGTTCTTC.

The J gene is TRBJ1-5, the V gene TRBV29-1, with D possibly matching TRBD1 (6 bases). This CDR3 contains 13 residues. Trimming left V 7 bases short and J 2 bases short, with 12 bases between. Germline loops: CDR1 SQVTM, CDR2 ANQGSEA. Written as DNA, the CDR3 is TGCAGCGCATTAGGGGGAGGCAATCAGCCCCAGCATTTT. Its translation: CSALGGGNQPQHF.

The chain links TRBV6-1 to TRBJ2-5; weak D call: TRBD1 (6 bases). V lost 9 bases and J 1 base, leaving 15 bases between the germline ends. This CDR3 comprises 14 residues. Germline CDR1 and CDR2: MNHNS and SASEGT. In DNA, the CDR3 is TGTGCCAGTAGAAACAGGGTTGCCCAAGAGACCCAGTACTTC. Translation: CASRNRVAQETQYF.

The chain combines TRBV2 with TRBJ1-4, with D uncertain. The V and J ends lost 4 bases and 0 bases respectively, with 9 bases between them. Per germline, CDR1 SNHLY and CDR2 FYNNEI. CDR3 size: 15 residues. CDR3 nucleotide sequence: TGTGCCAGCAGTGGTGTTGGGACAACTAATGAAAAACTGTTTTTT. Translation gives CASSGVGTTNEKLFF.

This rearrangement joins TRBV18 to TRBJ2-7; D assignment may be TRBD1 or TRBD2 (5 bases each). The CDR3 consists of 15 residues. V lost 3 bases, J lost 6 bases, and 18 bases lay in between. Germline values: CDR1 KGHSH, CDR2 LQKENI. CDR3 DNA: TGTGCCAGCTCACCCCTACCTGGGGACGGGGCCGAGCAGTACTTC. Its translation is CASSPLPGDGAEQYF.